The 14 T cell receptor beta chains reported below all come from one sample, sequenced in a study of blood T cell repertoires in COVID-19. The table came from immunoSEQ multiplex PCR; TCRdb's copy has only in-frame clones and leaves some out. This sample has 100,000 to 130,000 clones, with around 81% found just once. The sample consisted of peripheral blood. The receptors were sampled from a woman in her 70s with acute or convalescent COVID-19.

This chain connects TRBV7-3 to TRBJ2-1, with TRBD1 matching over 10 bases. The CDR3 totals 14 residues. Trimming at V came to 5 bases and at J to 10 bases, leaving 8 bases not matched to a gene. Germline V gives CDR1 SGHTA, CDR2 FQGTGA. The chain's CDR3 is CASSQDRGLGEQFF. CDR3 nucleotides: TGTGCCAGCAGCCAAGACAGGGGGCTGGGGGAGCAGTTCTTC.

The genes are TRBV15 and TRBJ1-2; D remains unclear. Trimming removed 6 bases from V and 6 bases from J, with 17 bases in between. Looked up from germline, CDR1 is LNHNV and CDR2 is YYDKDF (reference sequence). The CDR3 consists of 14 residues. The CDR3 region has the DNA TGTGCCACCAGTAAATCGCGGCTCTTGAATGGCTACACCTTC. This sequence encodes CATSKSRLLNGYTF.

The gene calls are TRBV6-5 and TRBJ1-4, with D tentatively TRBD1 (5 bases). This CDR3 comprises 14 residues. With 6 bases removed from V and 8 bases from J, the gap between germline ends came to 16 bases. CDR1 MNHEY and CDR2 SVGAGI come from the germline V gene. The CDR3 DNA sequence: TGTGCCAGCAGCCAAAGGGGCGGCGGAGAAAAACTGTTTTTT. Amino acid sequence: CASSQRGGGEKLFF.

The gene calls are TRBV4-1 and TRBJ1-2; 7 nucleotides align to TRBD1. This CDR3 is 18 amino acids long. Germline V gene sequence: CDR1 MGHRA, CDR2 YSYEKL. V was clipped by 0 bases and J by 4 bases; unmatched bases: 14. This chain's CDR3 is CASSQDPSPAGGTYGYTF. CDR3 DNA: TGCGCCAGCAGCCAAGATCCATCCCCCGCAGGGGGGACCTATGGCTACACCTTC.

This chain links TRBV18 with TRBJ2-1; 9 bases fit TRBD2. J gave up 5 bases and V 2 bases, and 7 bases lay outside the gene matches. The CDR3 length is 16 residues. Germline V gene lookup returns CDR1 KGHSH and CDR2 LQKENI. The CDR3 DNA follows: TGTGCCAGCTCACCAATGAGGCTAGCGGGAAACAATGAGCAGTTCTTC. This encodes CASSPMRLAGNNEQFF.

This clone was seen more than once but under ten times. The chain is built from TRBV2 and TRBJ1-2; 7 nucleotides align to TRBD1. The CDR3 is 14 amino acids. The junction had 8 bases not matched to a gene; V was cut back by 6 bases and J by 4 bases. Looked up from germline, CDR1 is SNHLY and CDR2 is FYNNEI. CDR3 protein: CASRGQISSYGYTF. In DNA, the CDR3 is TGTGCCAGCAGGGGACAGATTTCTAGCTATGGCTACACCTTC.

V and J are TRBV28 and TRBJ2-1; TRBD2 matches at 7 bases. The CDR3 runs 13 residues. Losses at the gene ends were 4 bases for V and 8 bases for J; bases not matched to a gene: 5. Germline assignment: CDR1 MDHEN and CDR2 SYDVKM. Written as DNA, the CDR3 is TGTGCCAGCAGTTACGCGGGAGACGATGAGCAGTTCTTC. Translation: CASSYAGDDEQFF. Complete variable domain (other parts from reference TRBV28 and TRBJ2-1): DVKVTQSSRYLVKRTGEKVFLECVQDMDHENMFWYRQDPGLGLRLIYFSYDVKMKEKGDIPEGYSVSREKKERFSLILESASTNQTSMYLCASSYAGDDEQFFGPGTRLTVL.

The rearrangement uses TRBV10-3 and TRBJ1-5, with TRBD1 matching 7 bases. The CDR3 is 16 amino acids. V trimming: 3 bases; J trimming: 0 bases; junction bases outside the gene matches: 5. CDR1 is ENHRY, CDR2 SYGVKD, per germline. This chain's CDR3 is CAISDHRGLSNQPQHF. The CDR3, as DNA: TGTGCCATCAGTGACCACAGGGGACTTAGCAATCAGCCCCAGCATTTT.

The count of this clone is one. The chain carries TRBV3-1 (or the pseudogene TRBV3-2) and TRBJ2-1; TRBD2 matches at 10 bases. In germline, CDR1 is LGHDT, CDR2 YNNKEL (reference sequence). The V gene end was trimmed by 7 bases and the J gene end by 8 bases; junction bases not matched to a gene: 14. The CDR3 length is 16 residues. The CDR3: CASTPGPASGRYEQFF. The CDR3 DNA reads TGTGCCAGCACCCCAGGACCCGCTAGCGGGAGATATGAGCAGTTCTTC.

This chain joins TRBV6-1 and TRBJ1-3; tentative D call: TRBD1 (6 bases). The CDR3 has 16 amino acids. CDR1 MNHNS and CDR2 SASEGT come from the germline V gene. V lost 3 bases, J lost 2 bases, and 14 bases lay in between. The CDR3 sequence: CASSDGTNLAGNTIYF. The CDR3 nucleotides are TGTGCCAGCAGTGATGGGACAAATCTGGCTGGAAACACCATATATTTT.

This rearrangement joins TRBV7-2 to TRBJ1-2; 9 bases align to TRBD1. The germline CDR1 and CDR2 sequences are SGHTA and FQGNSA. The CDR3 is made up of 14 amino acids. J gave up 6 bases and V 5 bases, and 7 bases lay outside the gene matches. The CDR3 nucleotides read TGTGCCAGCAGCGCCGGACAGGGGAGGGATGGCTACACCTTC. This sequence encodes CASSAGQGRDGYTF. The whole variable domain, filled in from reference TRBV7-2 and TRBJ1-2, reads GAGVSQSPSNKVTEKGKDVELRCDPISGHTALYWYRQSLGQGLEFLIYFQGNSAPDKSGLPSDRFSAERTGGSVSTLTIQRTQQEDSAVYLCASSAGQGRDGYTFGSGTRLTVV.

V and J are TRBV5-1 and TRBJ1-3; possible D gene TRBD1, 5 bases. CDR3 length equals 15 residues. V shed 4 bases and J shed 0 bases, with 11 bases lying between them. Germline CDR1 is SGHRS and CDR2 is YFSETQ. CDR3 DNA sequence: TGCGCCAGCAGCCCAGGGACTGGCTCTGGAAACACCATATATTTT. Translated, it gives CASSPGTGSGNTIYF.

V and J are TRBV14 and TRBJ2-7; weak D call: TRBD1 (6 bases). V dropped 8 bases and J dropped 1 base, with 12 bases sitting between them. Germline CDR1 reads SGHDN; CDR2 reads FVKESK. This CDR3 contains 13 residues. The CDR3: CASSQGRSYEQYF. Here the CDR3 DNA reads TGTGCCAGCTCGCAGGGGCGATCCTACGAGCAGTACTTC.

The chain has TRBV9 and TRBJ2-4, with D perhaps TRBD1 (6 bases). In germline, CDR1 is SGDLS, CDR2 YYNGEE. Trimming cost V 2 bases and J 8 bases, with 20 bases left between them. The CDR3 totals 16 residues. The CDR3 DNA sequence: TGTGCCAGCAGCGTCTCCGGGGACAACGGGGTTGACATTCAGTACTTC. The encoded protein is CASSVSGDNGVDIQYF. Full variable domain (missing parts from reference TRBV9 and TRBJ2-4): DSGVTQTPKHLITATGQRVTLRCSPRSGDLSVYWYQQSLDQGLQFLIQYYNGEERAKGNILERFSAQQFPDLHSELNLSSLELGDSALYFCASSVSGDNGVDIQYFGAGTRLSVL.